This TCR beta chain stems from a study of cytomegalovirus exposure and HLA in healthy donors. Study findings and constraints: A later analysis found most CMV-associated TCR beta chains apparently HLA-restricted.

CDR3 length: 20 amino acids. V gave up 1 base and J gave up 0 bases; unmatched junction bases: 13. The V gene's germline CDR1 is SGHVS and CDR2 FQNEAQ. PCR was performed using 60 Vbeta and 13 Jbeta primers. The protocol was immunoSEQ multiplex PCR, while the TCRdb copy is restricted to in-frame clones and leaves out a portion. The repertoire table contains roughly 53,000 clones. With regard to this clone: Its antigen is unknown.

Sequencing was done on a sample of PBMCs. The clonotype originates from a man between 18 and 35 years old in good health and CMV-seropositive. The genes are TRBV7-8 and TRBJ2-7; 12 nucleotides match TRBD1. The CDR3 region has the DNA TGTGCCAGCAGCTTAGTTCGGGGACAGGGGGCCCCCCCCCTCTCCTACGAGCAGTACTTC. Its translation: CASSLVRGQGAPPLSYEQYF.